Sequencing of this T cell receptor (beta chain) was carried out in a study of beta chain features in type 1 diabetes. The study, taken as a whole, reports: Type 1 diabetes patients had fewer VDJ junction insertions and more deletions.

The single heparinised draw taken from each donor contained about 100 mL of blood on average. Expressed TCRB transcripts were sequenced because the isolated RNA had all been reverse transcribed beforehand. The protocol was immunoSEQ multiplex PCR, while the TCRdb copy is restricted to in-frame clones and leaves out a portion. Among about 340,000 clones, approximately 8.2% were seen once, and the ten largest hold under 0.5%. Remarks on this clone: Its antigen is still unknown.

The CDR3 is 14 residues long. The V gene lost 2 bases and the J gene lost 4 bases, with 9 bases spanning the gap. Per germline, CDR1 SGHDT and CDR2 YYEEEE. The clonotype originates from a woman between 18 and 29 years old in good health. Sequencing was performed on central memory CD4+ T cells from blood. The chain couples TRBV5-6 to TRBJ1-4; D is undetermined. The CDR3 coding sequence is TGTGCCAGCAGCTTCGGCGGAAATAATGAAAAACTGTTTTTT. Translated: CASSFGGNNEKLFF.